Here is one TCR beta chain with its context. This sample was included in a study of cytomegalovirus exposure and HLA in healthy donors. Both 60 Vbeta primers and 13 Jbeta primers went into the PCR. The protocol was immunoSEQ multiplex PCR, while the TCRdb copy is restricted to in-frame clones and leaves out a portion. The sample includes about 160,000 clones, approximately 80% of them seen just once. V lost 2 bases and J 8 bases, leaving 12 bases between the germline ends. The germline V gene encodes CDR1 SGHTA and CDR2 FQGNSA. CDR3 length equals 13 residues. The rearrangement uses TRBV7-2 and TRBJ1-1; D is possibly TRBD1 (6 bases). The specimen sequenced was PBMCs. This TCR came from a woman between 18 and 29 years old in good health and CMV-seronegative. The CDR3 region has the DNA TGTGCCAGCAGCTTATTGGGGGCATCAGAAGCTTTCTTT. It is translated as CASSLLGASEAFF.